The present entry profiles one T cell receptor beta chain with its context. Antigen unknown. This specimen belongs to a study of T cell responses to AZD1222 COVID-19 vaccine. Study-wide results and caveats: After the peak T cell response, and only then, were repertoires sampled. The donor cohort was predominantly white British with a female majority, and clonal diversity may have been underestimated.

V lost 11 bases to trimming and J lost 1 base; unmatched junction nucleotides: 8. The CDR3 covers 14 residues. Germline lookup yields CDR1 MNHEY and CDR2 SVGAGI. Assay: immunoSEQ multiplex PCR; the TCRdb copy retains only in-frame clones and omits some. The sample carries tens of thousands of clones, 80% recorded once. Analyses pooled second doses at about 4 or about 12 weeks. This chain links TRBV6-5 with TRBJ2-1, with 7 nucleotides matching TRBD2. Sequences were derived from peripheral blood, sampled 28 days after the second AZD1222 dose. The TCR originated in an adult who received the AZD1222 COVID-19 vaccine. Here the CDR3 DNA reads TGTGCCGGGAAGAGCGGGGTTTCCTACAATGAGCAGTTCTTC. This encodes CAGKSGVSYNEQFF.